These 16 T cell receptor beta chains share one sample of origin, sequenced in a study of cytomegalovirus exposure and HLA in healthy donors. A multiplex PCR was run with 60 Vbeta primers and 13 Jbeta primers. Sequencing was performed with immunoSEQ multiplex PCR; in TCRdb, only in-frame clones are kept and a portion is missing. Of about 110,000 clones in the sample, 77% are singletons; the top ten hold 3.5% to 4.5%. Sequenced input: PBMCs. The receptor source for this set is a human donor in good health.

This clone showed up just a few times. The V and J genes are TRBV28 and TRBJ1-5; D call uncertain. There are 15 residues in the CDR3. The germline CDR1 and CDR2 sequences are MDHEN and SYDVKM. Between the trimmed V and J ends, which lost 2 bases and 6 bases, there was a span of 14 bases. CDR3 DNA sequence: TGTGCCAGCAGTTTAGGACTCGGCCGGGGTCAGCCCCAGCATTTT. It is translated as CASSLGLGRGQPQHF.

The chain uses TRBV5-8 and TRBJ1-5; TRBD1 might be the D (5 bases). The germline V and J ends were trimmed by 0 bases and 2 bases, with 9 bases remaining between them. Germline CDR1 and CDR2: SGHTS and YDEGEE. CDR3 size: 15 residues. CDR3 nucleotide sequence: TGTGCCAGCAGCTTGGCGGGGGTAGGCAATCAGCCCCAGCATTTT. It yields the protein CASSLAGVGNQPQHF.

CDR3 bases: TGTGCCAGCTCAGGCCAGGGGAACGGTGAAAAACTGTTTTTT. Translation: CASSGQGNGEKLFF. V gene TRBV18 combines with J gene TRBJ1-4; possibly TRBD1 for D (6 bases). V was cut by 5 bases and J by 7 bases, with 14 bases left in between. Germline assignment: CDR1 KGHSH and CDR2 LQKENI. CDR3 size: 14 residues. The whole variable domain, remainder taken from reference TRBV18 and TRBJ1-4, is NAGVMQNPRHLVRRRGQEARLRCSPMKGHSHVYWYRQLPEEGLKFMVYLQKENIIDESGMPKERFSAEFPKEGPSILRIQQVVRGDSAAYFCASSGQGNGEKLFFGSGTQLSVL.

This clone was seen once. The chain carries TRBV28 and TRBJ1-5; a weak D match, TRBD1 (5 bases). The CDR3 has 15 amino acids. Between the trimmed V and J ends, which lost 7 bases and 0 bases, there was a span of 13 bases. CDR1 and CDR2 (germline): MDHEN, SYDVKM. The CDR3 here is CASTSIGVSNQPQHF. Written as DNA, the CDR3 is TGTGCCAGCACAAGCATAGGGGTTAGCAATCAGCCCCAGCATTTT.

The chain links TRBV5-1 to TRBJ1-3; no clear D gene. Germline lookup yields CDR1 SGHRS and CDR2 YFSETQ. This CDR3 has 16 amino acids. The ends were cut back, 1 base at V and 0 bases at J, with 11 bases in the middle. For the CDR3, the DNA is TGCGCCAGCAGCTTGTCCGAGGCCCGCTCTGGAAACACCATATATTTT. It codes for CASSLSEARSGNTIYF.

V gene TRBV5-1 combines with J gene TRBJ2-3, with TRBD1 matching 7 bases. After removal of 7 bases from V and 2 bases from J, the junction contained 7 bases not matched to a gene. The V gene's germline CDR1 is SGHRS and CDR2 YFSETQ. This CDR3 has 14 amino acids. CDR3 DNA: TGCGCCAGCTTCCGGGACAGCCTCACAGATACGCAGTATTTT. Translation gives CASFRDSLTDTQYF.

This clone appeared once. This CDR3 is CASSFRPGQTEAFF. For the CDR3, the DNA is TGTGCCAGCAGCTTTCGGCCAGGGCAGACTGAAGCTTTCTTT. This chain connects TRBV5-4 to TRBJ1-1; D is perhaps TRBD1 (5 bases). Trimming pared 2 bases from V and 5 bases from J, leaving 13 bases between. CDR1 is SGHNT, CDR2 YYREEE, per germline (reference sequence). This CDR3 comprises 14 residues. Full variable domain (outside the CDR3, taken from reference TRBV5-4 and TRBJ1-1): ETGVTQSPTHLIKTRGQQVTLRCSSQSGHNTVSWYQQALGQGPQFIFQYYREEENGRGNFPPRFSGLQFPNYSSELNVNALELDDSALYLCASSFRPGQTEAFFGQGTRLTVV.

The genes are TRBV5-6 and TRBJ2-5; 7 positions agree with TRBD1. The CDR3 sequence is 15 residues long. Trimming removed 4 bases from V and 4 bases from J; junction bases left unmatched: 10. The germline gives CDR1 SGHDT, CDR2 YYEEEE. DNA for the CDR3: TGTGCCAGCAGCCAGGACAGGATGGCGGGAGAGACCCAGTACTTC. Its protein is CASSQDRMAGETQYF.

V gene TRBV10-3 combines with J gene TRBJ2-2, with D possibly being TRBD2 (6 bases). Trimming pared 5 bases from V and 4 bases from J, leaving 11 bases between. The CDR3 covers 14 residues. The germline V gene encodes CDR1 ENHRY and CDR2 SYGVKD. The CDR3 DNA follows: TGTGCCATCAGTCCCCAGGAGGGCACCGGGGAGCTGTTTTTT. It is translated as CAISPQEGTGELFF.

The chain recombines TRBV28 with TRBJ2-3; 10 bases match TRBD1. The V gene end was trimmed by 6 bases and the J gene end by 4 bases; junction bases not matched to a gene: 19. The CDR3 is 19 residues long. Looked up from germline, CDR1 is MDHEN and CDR2 is SYDVKM. CDR3 in DNA: TGTGCCAGCAGCTCACCGGGACAGGGGTTTTCGGTTTGGGCAGATACGCAGTATTTT. As protein: CASSSPGQGFSVWADTQYF.

V usage is TRBV7-6 and J usage is TRBJ2-5; no definite D call. V shed 6 bases and J shed 0 bases, with 23 bases lying between them. Germline CDR1 is SGHVS and CDR2 is FNYEAQ. The CDR3 length is 18 residues. In DNA form, the CDR3 reads TGTGCCAGCAGTCCAACAGACCCCAGGTACACGTACCAAGAGACCCAGTACTTC. Translated, it gives CASSPTDPRYTYQETQYF.

This clone was seen just once. This chain links TRBV7-2 with TRBJ1-5; D unclear. Germline V gives CDR1 SGHTA, CDR2 FQGNSA. This CDR3 spans 16 amino acids. Trimming pared 0 bases from V and 0 bases from J, leaving 9 bases between. The CDR3 reads CASSLAGTSSNQPQHF. The CDR3, as DNA: TGTGCCAGCAGCTTAGCGGGCACGAGTAGCAATCAGCCCCAGCATTTT.

This clone was found once. The CDR3 DNA reads as TGCGCCAGCGGAAGCGGGGGATTTAGGAACACTGAAGCTTTCTTT. Translated, it gives CASGSGGFRNTEAFF. The rearrangement links TRBV5-1 to TRBJ1-1; D perhaps matches TRBD1 (5 bases). Germline CDR1 and CDR2: SGHRS and YFSETQ. The CDR3 is 15 amino acids. Trimming removed 7 bases from V and 1 base from J, with 17 bases in between.

The chain joins TRBV11-2 to TRBJ1-1; 8 bases match TRBD1. There are 13 residues in the CDR3. Germline V lookup: CDR1 SGHAT, CDR2 FQNNGV. Unmatched junction bases numbered 9, after V lost 10 bases and J lost 5 bases. This CDR3 is CATRGQGGTEAFF. The CDR3 region has the DNA TGTGCCACTCGAGGACAGGGAGGGACTGAAGCTTTCTTT.

The V call is TRBV6-5, the J call TRBJ2-7, with 10 bases identical to TRBD1. CDR1 is MNHEY and CDR2 is SVGAGI in the germline V gene. The length of the CDR3 is 15 residues. Trimming took 5 bases from V and 5 from J; bases not matched to a gene: 9. CDR3 amino acids: CASSPRQGASNEQYF. The DNA for the CDR3 is TGTGCCAGCAGTCCCCGACAGGGGGCTTCCAACGAGCAGTACTTC.

This chain joins TRBV6-1 and TRBJ2-7, with 7 bases fitting TRBD1. CDR1 MNHNS and CDR2 SASEGT come from the germline V gene. CDR3 length equals 14 residues. J was trimmed by 3 bases and V by 0 bases; bases with no gene match: 2. Here the CDR3 DNA reads TGTGCCAGCAGTGAAGCGACAGGGATCTACGAGCAGTACTTC. The encoded protein is CASSEATGIYEQYF.